The 29 T cell receptor beta chains listed next were all sequenced from one sample in a study of regulatory T cells in long-lasting Graves disease. Time point described: newly diagnosed GD, antithyroid drugs for less than 3 months. TCR sequences were obtained from RNA taken from PBMCs. To make TCR beta libraries, researchers used iRepertoire HTBI primers and Arm-PCR of CDR3 regions. TCRdb processed the multiplex PCR reads anew with MiXCR; each CDR3 protein has one entry. The table has 200,000 to 250,000 distinct CDR3 sequences, roughly a fifth seen once. These data are also associated with another study on T cells in Graves' hyperthyroidism and ophthalmopathy.

Sample: peripheral blood mononuclear cells (PBMCs), taken at new diagnosis, from a patient treated with antithyroid drugs. Receptor source: a woman aged 25 to 39 with Graves disease.

This clonotype was seen more than once but under ten times. One junction end does not reproduce the germline sequence, and a read error may be involved. V is TRBV15 and J is TRBJ1-5, with D possibly being TRBD1 (6 bases). Germline V gene sequence: CDR1 LNHNV, CDR2 YYDKDF (reference sequence). The CDR3 covers 14 residues. The chain's CDR3 is CTTSVRTADQPQHF. The DNA for the CDR3 is TGTACCACCAGCGTTCGGACAGCCGATCAGCCCCAGCATTTT.

This clonotype was detected many times. The chain combines TRBV2 with TRBJ2-5, with 10 bases identical to TRBD2. CDR3 size: 16 residues. Germline V CDR1 and CDR2: SNHLY, FYNNEI. The junction had 9 bases not matched to a gene; V was cut back by 5 bases and J by 3 bases. As DNA, the CDR3 is TGTGCCAGCAGTATTCCCGGGACTAGCGCGAAAGAGACCCAGTACTTC. Protein sequence: CASSIPGTSAKETQYF.

This clonotype has at least ten counts. The V gene is TRBV10-3, the J gene TRBJ1-6; D is uncertain. Per the germline V gene, CDR1 is ENHRY and CDR2 is SYGVKD. The CDR3 is made up of 14 amino acids. Trimming left V 8 bases short and J 4 bases short, with 12 bases between. CDR3 DNA sequence: TGTGCCATCGGGGAGGCGGGATATAATTCACCCCTCCACTTT. It yields the protein CAIGEAGYNSPLHF.

This clonotype was found many times. The V call is TRBV7-2, the J call TRBJ1-4, with TRBD1 matching over 7 bases. V shed 5 bases and J 10 bases; nucleotides not matched to a gene: 10. The CDR3 covers 14 residues. Germline loops: CDR1 SGHTA, CDR2 FQGNSA. The DNA for the CDR3 is TGTGCCAGCAGCCCGAGCTCAGGGGGAGGAAAACTGTTTTTT. It translates to CASSPSSGGGKLFF.

The sample holds many counts of this clonotype. The chain uses TRBV18 and TRBJ1-1; D not resolved. The CDR3 runs 13 residues. V lost 8 bases, J lost 3 bases, and 13 bases lay in between. Germline V gives CDR1 KGHSH, CDR2 LQKENI. The CDR3 region is CASGQRADTEAFF. In DNA, the CDR3 is TGTGCCAGCGGGCAGAGGGCGGACACTGAAGCTTTCTTT.

J is TRBJ1-2 and V is TRBV27, with D unresolved. Germline V gene sequence: CDR1 MNHEY, CDR2 SMNVEV (reference sequence). The CDR3 is 15 residues long. V was pared by 6 bases and J by 8 bases, with 22 bases between. Here the CDR3 reads CASSPTPWAVGGYTF. CDR3 bases: TGTGCCAGCAGCCCGACCCCATGGGCCGTGGGGGGCTACACCTTC.

This clonotype was detected ten times or more. This chain connects TRBV19 to TRBJ1-1, with D possibly TRBD1 on 5 matching bases. V was shortened by 3 bases and J by 7 bases, with 15 bases between the two germline ends. The V gene's germline CDR1 is LNHDA and CDR2 SQIVND (reference sequence). The CDR3 totals 14 residues. CDR3 in DNA: TGTGCCAGTAGTATCAACAGGCTTGGCCTTGAAGCTTTCTTT. This encodes CASSINRLGLEAFF.

The V gene is TRBV18, the J gene TRBJ2-1; 7 bases align to TRBD1. This CDR3 spans 16 amino acids. V lost 3 bases to trimming and J lost 0 bases; unmatched junction nucleotides: 5. The germline V gene encodes CDR1 KGHSH and CDR2 LQKENI. The CDR3 is CASSPSRDSSYNEQFF. Here the CDR3 DNA reads TGTGCCAGCTCACCGTCAAGGGACAGCTCCTACAATGAGCAGTTCTTC.

This clonotype has ten or more counts. V is TRBV6-2 or TRBV6-3 and J is TRBJ1-6, with D possibly being TRBD1 (5 bases). Deletions cut 7 bases from V and 5 bases from J, with 9 bases between. Germline CDR1 is MNHEY and CDR2 is SVGEGT. CDR3 size: 13 residues. The CDR3 loop reads CASTAGHNSPLHF. CDR3 coding DNA: TGTGCCAGCACGGCAGGGCATAATTCACCCCTCCACTTT.

This clonotype was seen ten or more times. V usage is TRBV28 and J usage is TRBJ1-2; 7 positions agree with TRBD1. CDR1 MDHEN and CDR2 SYDVKM come from the germline V gene. The CDR3 covers 12 residues. J lost 4 bases, V lost 6 bases, and 2 bases had no gene match. The CDR3 DNA reads as TGTGCCAGCAGCAGGGACAGCTATGGCTACACCTTC. This encodes CASSRDSYGYTF.

Ten or more counts support this clonotype. The chain links TRBV11-2 to TRBJ1-2, with D perhaps matching TRBD1 (5 bases). This CDR3 is 14 amino acids long. V was pared by 7 bases and J by 7 bases, with 19 bases between. Germline V gene data show CDR1 as SGHAT and CDR2 as FQNNGV. CDR3 coding DNA: TGTGCCAGCATGTCCCTGTCTTTGGGGGGTGGCTACACCTTC. As protein: CASMSLSLGGGYTF. Supplemented by reference TRBV11-2 and TRBJ1-2, the full variable domain reads EAGVAQSPRYKIIEKRQSVAFWCNPISGHATLYWYQQILGQGPKLLIQFQNNGVVDDSQLPKDRFSAERLKGVDSTLKIQPAKLEDSAVYLCASMSLSLGGGYTFGSGTRLTVV.

This clonotype has ten or more counts. This sequence joins TRBV6-2 or TRBV6-3 and TRBJ2-5, with 11 bases fitting TRBD2. The DNA matches TRBJ2-1 better at its end, which makes the J call doubtful. The CDR3 runs to 13 residues. CDR1 and CDR2 (germline): MNHEY, SVGEGT. CDR3 sequence: CASSSATSGKQFF. CDR3 nucleotide sequence: TGTGCCAGCAGTTCCGCGACTAGCGGGAAGCAGTTCTTC.

This clonotype was counted many times. The J gene is TRBJ1-1, the V gene TRBV6-1; 8 bases agree with TRBD1. Per the germline V gene, CDR1 is MNHNS and CDR2 is SASEGT. This CDR3 is built from 11 residues. Losses at the gene ends were 6 bases for V and 10 bases for J; bases not matched to a gene: 4. The CDR3 DNA is TGTGCCAGCAGGACAGGGGCGTCAGCTTTCTTT. Its protein is CASRTGASAFF.

In its sample, this clonotype was seen a few times. This chain joins TRBV7-8 and TRBJ2-1; 13 nucleotides agree with TRBD2. Germline values: CDR1 SGHVS, CDR2 FQNEAQ. The CDR3 is 18 residues long. With V trimmed by 5 bases and J by 4 bases, 11 bases remained unmatched. CDR3 bases: TGTGCCAGCAGCATCTGGACTAGCGGGGGACGGAATTACAATGAGCAGTTCTTC. Amino acid sequence: CASSIWTSGGRNYNEQFF.

In this sample, this clonotype turned up many times. The chain couples TRBV20-1 to TRBJ1-3, with TRBD1 matching 10 bases. The CDR3 has 17 residues. The junction had 9 bases not matched to a gene; V was cut back by 3 bases and J by 1 base. Germline V gene sequence: CDR1 DFQATT, CDR2 SNEGSKA (reference sequence). In DNA form, the CDR3 reads TGCAGTGCTAGGGACCGGGACAGGGGTTTTTCTGGAAACACCATATATTTT. This translates into CSARDRDRGFSGNTIYF.

This clonotype was observed many times. The J gene is TRBJ1-1, the V gene TRBV2, with 7 bases identical to TRBD1. Germline loops: CDR1 SNHLY, CDR2 FYNNEI. There are 13 residues in the CDR3. J was trimmed by 5 bases and V by 6 bases; bases with no gene match: 6. The CDR3 loop reads CASRIRGGTEAFF. CDR3 in DNA: TGTGCCAGCAGAATCAGGGGGGGGACTGAAGCTTTCTTT.

This clonotype was seen ten or more times. The J gene is TRBJ2-7, the V gene TRBV28; 11 bases map to TRBD2. The V and J ends lost 7 bases and 2 bases, in that order; junction bases with no gene match: 7. This CDR3 has 15 residues. Per the germline V gene, CDR1 is MDHEN and CDR2 is SYDVKM. CDR3 amino acids: CASTTPGLAAYEQYF. The CDR3 DNA reads TGTGCCAGCACCACACCGGGACTAGCGGCCTACGAGCAGTACTTC.

This clonotype was recorded many times. The chain links TRBV4-2 to TRBJ2-5, with 7 positions matching TRBD1. CDR1 is LGHNA, CDR2 YNFKEQ, per germline. Losses at the gene ends were 5 bases for V and 5 bases for J; bases not matched to a gene: 11. CDR3 length equals 15 residues. The CDR3 protein is CASSELTGDQETQYF. The DNA for the CDR3 is TGTGCCAGCAGCGAATTAACAGGGGATCAGGAGACCCAGTACTTC.

This clonotype has ten or more counts. This chain uses TRBV20-1 with TRBJ2-2; 11 bases align to TRBD1. Germline-derived CDR1 and CDR2 are DFQATT and SNEGSKA (reference sequence). With V trimmed by 0 bases and J by 4 bases, 4 bases remained unmatched. The CDR3 has 16 amino acids. The CDR3 loop is CSARELGTGGTGELFF. CDR3 coding DNA: TGCAGTGCTAGAGAATTGGGGACAGGGGGCACCGGGGAGCTGTTTTTT.

This clonotype was recorded at least ten times. The chain couples TRBV11-1 to TRBJ1-2; 7 bases fit TRBD1. Germline-derived CDR1 and CDR2 are SGHAT and FQDESV (reference sequence). This CDR3 has 14 residues. Germline trimming cut 5 bases from V and 2 bases from J; bases unmatched to any gene: 5. The CDR3 DNA is TGTGCCAGCAGCACCGGGACAGAGAACTATGGCTACACCTTC. Translation: CASSTGTENYGYTF.

This clonotype was seen ten or more times. V and J are TRBV6-1 and TRBJ1-2; D is uncertain. V lost 7 bases and J lost 1, with 10 bases in between. Germline loops: CDR1 MNHNS, CDR2 SASEGT. The CDR3 consists of 13 residues. The CDR3 reads CASKPDINYGYTF. In DNA form, the CDR3 reads TGTGCCAGCAAACCGGATATTAACTATGGCTACACCTTC.

Ten or more counts support this clonotype. This chain connects TRBV11-2 to TRBJ2-1, with D possibly TRBD1 on 6 matching bases. Germline V gene sequence: CDR1 SGHAT, CDR2 FQNNGV. V lost 1 base to trimming and J lost 6 bases, with 13 bases between them. This CDR3 spans 15 amino acids. DNA for the CDR3: TGTGCCAGCAGCTTAGTAGAGGGGGTCGGCAATGAGCAGTTCTTC. Translated: CASSLVEGVGNEQFF.

The chain is built from TRBV5-5 and TRBJ1-5, with D possibly TRBD1 on 5 matching bases. The germline V and J ends were trimmed by 2 bases and 7 bases, with 19 bases remaining between them. The germline V gene has CDR1 SGHKS and CDR2 YYEKEE (reference sequence). This CDR3 region has 16 residues. This chain's CDR3 is CASSLREAGPRQPQHF. The CDR3, as DNA: TGTGCCAGCAGCTTAAGGGAGGCAGGGCCGCGGCAGCCCCAGCATTTT. The variable domain in full, with the rest retrieved from reference TRBV5-5 and TRBJ1-5, is DAGVTQSPTHLIKTRGQQVTLRCSPISGHKSVSWYQQVLGQGPQFIFQYYEKEERGRGNFPDRFSARQFPNYSSELNVNALLLGDSALYLCASSLREAGPRQPQHFGDGTRLSIL.

This sequence joins TRBV30 and TRBJ2-7; unclear D gene. Germline V gene data show CDR1 as GTSNPN and CDR2 as SVGIG (reference sequence). The CDR3 has 12 amino acids. Trimming pared 2 bases from V and 0 bases from J, leaving 5 bases between. CDR3 residues: CAWSLTSYEQYF. DNA of the CDR3: TGTGCCTGGAGTCTAACCTCCTACGAGCAGTACTTC.

This clonotype showed up just a few times. A read error is possible here, since a much larger clone lies one base away. V and J are TRBV2 and TRBJ2-5; possible D gene TRBD2, 5 bases. The germline CDR1 and CDR2 sequences are SNHLY and FYNNEI. The CDR3 totals 13 residues. Trimming took off 6 bases at V and 4 bases at J, with 12 bases between the two ends. The DNA of the CDR3 is TGTGCCAGCAGGGGGAGTAGCGCAGAGACCCAGTACTTC. It encodes CASRGSSAETQYF.

This clonotype was recorded at least ten times. The gene calls are TRBV4-1 and TRBJ2-1; D tentatively reads TRBD1 or TRBD2 (5 bases each). V was pared by 0 bases and J by 7 bases, with 13 bases between. Germline V gene lookup returns CDR1 MGHRA and CDR2 YSYEKL. CDR3 size: 15 residues. The CDR3 DNA follows: TGCGCCAGCAGCCAAGAGGGGCTAGCTCGAAATGAGCAGTTCTTC. This sequence encodes CASSQEGLARNEQFF.

In this sample, this clonotype turned up many times. This CDR3 is CSASEQGARTGELFF. The CDR3 nucleotides read TGCAGTGCTAGTGAACAGGGGGCTAGGACCGGGGAGCTGTTTTTT. The chain joins TRBV20-1 to TRBJ2-2; 9 bases line up with TRBD1. With V trimmed by 3 bases and J by 5 bases, 7 bases remained unmatched. CDR1 DFQATT and CDR2 SNEGSKA come from the germline V gene (reference sequence). The CDR3 extends over 15 amino acids.

Notes on this clonotype: This may be a read error, as it is one base from a much larger clone. The chain links TRBV28 to TRBJ2-1; 13 nucleotides match TRBD2. The CDR3 consists of 15 residues. Germline V gives CDR1 MDHEN, CDR2 SYDVKM. With 5 bases clipped from V and 6 bases from J, the junction kept 4 bases outside the gene matches. The CDR3 is CASSRRTSGSNEQFF. Here the CDR3 DNA reads TGTGCCAGCAGTAGGAGGACTAGCGGGAGCAATGAGCAGTTCTTC.

This clonotype was observed at least ten times. The V gene is TRBV7-8, the J gene TRBJ2-7; a possible D gene is TRBD2 (5 bases). Trimming took 5 bases from V and 5 from J, leaving 13 bases between them. The CDR3 totals 13 residues. Germline V gene lookup returns CDR1 SGHVS and CDR2 FQNEAQ. CDR3 DNA sequence: TGTGCCAGCAGCCCACTAGGGAATGACGAGCAGTACTTC. Amino acid sequence: CASSPLGNDEQYF.